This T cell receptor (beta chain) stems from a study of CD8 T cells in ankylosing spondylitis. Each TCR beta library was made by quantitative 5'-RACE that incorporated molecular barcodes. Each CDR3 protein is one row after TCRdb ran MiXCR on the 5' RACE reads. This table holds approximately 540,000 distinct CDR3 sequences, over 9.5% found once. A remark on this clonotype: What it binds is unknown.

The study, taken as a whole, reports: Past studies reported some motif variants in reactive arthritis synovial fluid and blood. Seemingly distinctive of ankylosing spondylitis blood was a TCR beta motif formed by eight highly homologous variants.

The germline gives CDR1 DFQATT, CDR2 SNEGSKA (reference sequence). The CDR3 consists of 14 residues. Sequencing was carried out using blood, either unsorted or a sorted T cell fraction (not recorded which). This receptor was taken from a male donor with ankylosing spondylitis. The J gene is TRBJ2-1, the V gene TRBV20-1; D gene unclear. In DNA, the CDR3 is TGCAGCGTCAGCTCCGGGTGGGCTTACAATGAGCAGTTCTTC. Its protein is CSVSSGWAYNEQFF.